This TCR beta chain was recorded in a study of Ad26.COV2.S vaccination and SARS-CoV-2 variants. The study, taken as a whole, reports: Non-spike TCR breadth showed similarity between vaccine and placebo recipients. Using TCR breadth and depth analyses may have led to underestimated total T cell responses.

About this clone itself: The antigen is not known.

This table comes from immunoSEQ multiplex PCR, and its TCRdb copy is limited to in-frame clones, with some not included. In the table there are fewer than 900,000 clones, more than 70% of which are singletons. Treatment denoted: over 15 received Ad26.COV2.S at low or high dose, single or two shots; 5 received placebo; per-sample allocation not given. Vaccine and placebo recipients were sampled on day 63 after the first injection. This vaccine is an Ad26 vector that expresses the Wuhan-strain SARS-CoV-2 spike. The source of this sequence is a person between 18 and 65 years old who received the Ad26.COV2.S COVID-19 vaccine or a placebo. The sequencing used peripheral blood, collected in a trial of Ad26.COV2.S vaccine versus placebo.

The CDR3 DNA reads TGTGCCATCTCAGGGGACAGGAACTATGGCTACACCTTC. As protein: CAISGDRNYGYTF. This rearrangement joins TRBV7-9 to TRBJ1-2, with 8 positions matching TRBD1. The CDR3 runs to 13 residues. Germline CDR1 reads SEHNR; CDR2 reads FQNEAQ (reference sequence). V was clipped by 10 bases and J by 2 bases; unmatched bases: 6.